This T cell receptor (beta chain) was recorded in a study of early T cells in non-severe SARS-CoV-2 infection. Overall study context: With bulk RNA from unsorted whole blood as input, sequencing yielded unpaired chains.

Broader study findings: Matches to VDJdb favored anti-spike CD8 responses and missed private and CD4 specificities.

Individual cDNA molecules were tagged with unique molecular identifiers, the study reported. TCRdb used MiXCR to reprocess the 5' RACE reads, holding one entry per CDR3 protein. The table lists 43,000 or so distinct CDR3 sequences, about 4% of them singletons. This clonotype has a count of ten or more. The antigen is undetermined. CDR1 is ENHRY, CDR2 SYGVKD, per germline. V gave up 3 bases and J gave up 7 bases, with 16 bases separating them. The CDR3 runs 15 residues. The source material was whole blood. The clonotype was recovered from an adult who was a healthcare worker with PCR-confirmed SARS-CoV-2 infection or an uninfected control (not recorded which). This chain links TRBV10-3 with TRBJ2-1, with TRBD2 as a possible D gene (7 bases). As DNA, the CDR3 is TGTGCCATCAGTGAACAAGGGGGAGGGGTAAATGAGCAGTTCTTC. Amino acids: CAISEQGGGVNEQFF.